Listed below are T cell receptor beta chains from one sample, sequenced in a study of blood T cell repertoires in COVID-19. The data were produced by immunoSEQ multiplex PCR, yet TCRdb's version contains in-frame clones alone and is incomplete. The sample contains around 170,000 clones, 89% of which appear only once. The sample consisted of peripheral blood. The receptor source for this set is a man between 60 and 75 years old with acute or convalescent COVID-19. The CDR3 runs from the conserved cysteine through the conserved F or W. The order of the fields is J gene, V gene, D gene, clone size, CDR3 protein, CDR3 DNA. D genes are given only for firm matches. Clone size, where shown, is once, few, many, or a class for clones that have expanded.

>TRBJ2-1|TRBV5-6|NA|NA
CASSSGVPGSSYNEQFF
TGTGCCAGCAGCTCGGGGGTACCGGGGAGCTCCTACAATGAGCAGTTCTTC
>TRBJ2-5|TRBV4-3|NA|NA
CASSQGGEETQYF
TGCGCCAGCAGCCAAGGGGGGGAAGAGACCCAGTACTTC
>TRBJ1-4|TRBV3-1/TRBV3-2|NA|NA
CASSHSGNRGEKLFF
TGTGCCAGCAGCCACTCCGGGAACAGAGGTGAAAAACTGTTTTTT
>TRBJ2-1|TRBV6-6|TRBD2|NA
CASSPSGGLGEQFF
TGTGCCAGCAGTCCTAGCGGGGGCTTGGGTGAGCAGTTCTTC
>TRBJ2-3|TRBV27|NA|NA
CASSLARRDTQYF
TGTGCCAGCAGTTTAGCCAGGAGGGATACGCAGTATTTT
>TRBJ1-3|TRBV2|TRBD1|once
CASSEGTGGYGNTIYF
TGTGCCAGCAGTGAAGGGACAGGGGGCTATGGAAACACCATATATTTT
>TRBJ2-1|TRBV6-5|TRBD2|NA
CASRLAGGFSEQFF
TGTGCCAGCAGACTAGCGGGGGGGTTCTCTGAGCAGTTCTTC
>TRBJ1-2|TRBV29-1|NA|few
CSVAEAGGYTF
TGCAGCGTCGCAGAAGCCGGGGGCTACACCTTC
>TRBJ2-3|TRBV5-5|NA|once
CASSVTGDTQYF
TGTGCCAGCAGCGTGACGGGGGATACGCAGTATTTT
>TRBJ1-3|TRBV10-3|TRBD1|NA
CAISVGQASGNTIYF
TGTGCCATCAGTGTAGGACAGGCCTCTGGAAACACCATATATTTT
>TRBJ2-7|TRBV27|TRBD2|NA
CASSRRTSLVSYEQYF
TGTGCCAGCAGTCGCAGGACTAGCCTCGTTTCCTACGAGCAGTACTTC
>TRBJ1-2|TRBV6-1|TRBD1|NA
CASSEDRGLSNYGYTF
TGTGCCAGCAGTGAAGACAGGGGGCTCTCAAACTATGGCTACACCTTC
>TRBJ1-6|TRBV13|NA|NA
CASSLQGIMANSPLHF
TGTGCCAGCAGCCTCCAGGGTATCATGGCTAATTCACCCCTCCACTTT
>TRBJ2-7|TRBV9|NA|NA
CASSVAALGVGEQYF
TGTGCCAGCAGCGTAGCAGCGTTAGGGGTAGGTGAGCAGTACTTC
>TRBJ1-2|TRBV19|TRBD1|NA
CASSIAYTGGHGYTF
TGTGCCAGTAGTATAGCCTATACAGGGGGACATGGCTACACCTTC
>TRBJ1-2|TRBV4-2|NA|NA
CASSAQLSTNYGYTF
TGTGCCAGCAGCGCACAGCTTTCAACTAACTATGGCTACACCTTC
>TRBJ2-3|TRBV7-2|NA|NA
CASRSLAHTQYF
TGTGCCAGCAGAAGCCTAGCACATACGCAGTATTTT
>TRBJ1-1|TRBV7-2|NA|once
CASSLAGGGYTEAFF
TGTGCCAGCAGCTTAGCAGGGGGGGGATACACTGAAGCTTTCTTT
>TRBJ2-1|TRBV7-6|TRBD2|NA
CASSLRAGGRGSSVKASEQFF
TGTGCCAGCAGCTTAAGAGCGGGGGGGCGTGGATCGAGCGTCAAAGCGAGTGAGCAGTTCTTC
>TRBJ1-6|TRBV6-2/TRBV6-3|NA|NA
CASSYSTRGINSPLHF
TGTGCCAGCAGTTACTCGACAAGGGGGATCAATTCACCCCTCCACTTT
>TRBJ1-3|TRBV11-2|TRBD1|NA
CASSTTGVPGNTIYF
TGTGCCAGCAGCACCACAGGGGTCCCTGGAAACACCATATATTTT
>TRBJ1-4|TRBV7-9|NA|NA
CASSWVGGDEKLFF
TGTGCCAGCAGCTGGGTGGGGGGTGATGAAAAACTGTTTTTT
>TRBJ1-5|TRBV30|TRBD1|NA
CAWSPGGSIQPQHF
TGTGCCTGGAGTCCAGGGGGTTCCATACAGCCCCAGCATTTT
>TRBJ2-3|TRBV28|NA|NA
CASSSTPRTDTQYF
TGTGCCAGCAGTTCTACCCCTCGCACAGATACGCAGTATTTT
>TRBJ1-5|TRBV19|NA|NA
CASSAREANQPQHF
TGTGCCAGTAGCGCCCGGGAGGCGAATCAGCCCCAGCATTTT
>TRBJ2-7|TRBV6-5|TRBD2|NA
CASRSLAAWYEQYF
TGTGCCAGCAGATCACTAGCGGCTTGGTACGAGCAGTACTTC
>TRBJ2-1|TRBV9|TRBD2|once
CASSVELSGGANRYNEQFF
TGTGCCAGCAGCGTAGAATTGAGCGGGGGGGCAAACCGGTACAATGAGCAGTTCTTC
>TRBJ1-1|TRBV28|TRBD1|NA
CASSFWARGSLTEAFF
TGTGCCAGCAGTTTCTGGGCCAGGGGGTCGTTGACTGAAGCTTTCTTT
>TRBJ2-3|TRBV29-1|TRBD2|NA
CSVDVWGGRYTDTQYF
TGCAGCGTTGATGTCTGGGGGGGACGGTACACAGATACGCAGTATTTT
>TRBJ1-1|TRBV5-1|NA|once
CASSLDLRNTEAFF
TGCGCCAGCAGCTTGGACTTGCGAAACACTGAAGCTTTCTTT
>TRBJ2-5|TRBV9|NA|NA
CASSPAGGTVQETQYF
TGTGCCAGCAGCCCCGCGGGCGGGACAGTACAAGAGACCCAGTACTTC
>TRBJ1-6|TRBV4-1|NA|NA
CASSQTEGRTNSPLHF
TGCGCCAGCAGCCAAACGGAGGGACGGACAAATTCACCCCTCCACTTT
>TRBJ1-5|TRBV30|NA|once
CAWSVSGAMQPQHF
TGTGCCTGGAGTGTATCAGGGGCGATGCAGCCCCAGCATTTT
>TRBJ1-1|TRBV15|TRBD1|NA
CATSTGQGKLYTEAFF
TGTGCCACCAGCACAGGACAGGGGAAGTTGTACACTGAAGCTTTCTTT
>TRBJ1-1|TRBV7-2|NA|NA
CASSLDAGTKAFF
TGTGCCAGCAGCCTCGATGCCGGGACAAAAGCTTTCTTT
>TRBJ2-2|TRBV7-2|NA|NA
CASSPRGGAGTGELFF
TGTGCCAGCAGCCCGAGGGGTGGGGCGGGGACCGGGGAGCTGTTTTTT
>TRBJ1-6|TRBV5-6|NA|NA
CASSLEIGRGQGSPLHF
TGTGCCAGCAGCTTGGAAATCGGCAGGGGACAAGGTTCACCCCTCCACTTT